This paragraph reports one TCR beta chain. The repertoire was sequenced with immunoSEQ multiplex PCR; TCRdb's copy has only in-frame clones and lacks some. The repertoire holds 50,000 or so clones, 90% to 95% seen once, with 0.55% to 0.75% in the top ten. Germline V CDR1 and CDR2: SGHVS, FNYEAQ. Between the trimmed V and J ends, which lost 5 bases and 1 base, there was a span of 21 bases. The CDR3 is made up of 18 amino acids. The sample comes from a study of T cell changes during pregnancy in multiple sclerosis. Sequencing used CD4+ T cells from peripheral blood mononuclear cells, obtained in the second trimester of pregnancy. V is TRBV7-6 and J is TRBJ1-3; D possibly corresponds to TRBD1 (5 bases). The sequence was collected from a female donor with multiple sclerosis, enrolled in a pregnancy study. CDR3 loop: CASSPGGARDLSGNTIYF. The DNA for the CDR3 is TGTGCCAGCAGCCCGGGGGGTGCCAGGGACCTATCTGGAAACACCATATATTTT.